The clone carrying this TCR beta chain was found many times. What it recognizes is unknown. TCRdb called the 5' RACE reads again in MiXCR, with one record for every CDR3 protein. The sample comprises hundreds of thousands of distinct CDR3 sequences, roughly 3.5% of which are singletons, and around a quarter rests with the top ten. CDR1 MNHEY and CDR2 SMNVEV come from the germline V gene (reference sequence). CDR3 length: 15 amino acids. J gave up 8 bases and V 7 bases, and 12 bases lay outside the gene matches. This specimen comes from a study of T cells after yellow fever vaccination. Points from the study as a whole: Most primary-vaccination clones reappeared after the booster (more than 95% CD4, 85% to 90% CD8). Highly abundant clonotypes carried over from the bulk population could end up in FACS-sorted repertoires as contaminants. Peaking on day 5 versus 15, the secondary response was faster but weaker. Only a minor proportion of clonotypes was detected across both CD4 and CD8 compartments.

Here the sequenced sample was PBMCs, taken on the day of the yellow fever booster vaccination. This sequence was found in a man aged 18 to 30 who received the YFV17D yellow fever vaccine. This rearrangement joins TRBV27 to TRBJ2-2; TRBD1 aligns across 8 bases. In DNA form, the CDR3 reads TGTGCCAGCAACTCCCAGGGGGCCGGTATAGGGGAGCTGTTTTTT. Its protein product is CASNSQGAGIGELFF.